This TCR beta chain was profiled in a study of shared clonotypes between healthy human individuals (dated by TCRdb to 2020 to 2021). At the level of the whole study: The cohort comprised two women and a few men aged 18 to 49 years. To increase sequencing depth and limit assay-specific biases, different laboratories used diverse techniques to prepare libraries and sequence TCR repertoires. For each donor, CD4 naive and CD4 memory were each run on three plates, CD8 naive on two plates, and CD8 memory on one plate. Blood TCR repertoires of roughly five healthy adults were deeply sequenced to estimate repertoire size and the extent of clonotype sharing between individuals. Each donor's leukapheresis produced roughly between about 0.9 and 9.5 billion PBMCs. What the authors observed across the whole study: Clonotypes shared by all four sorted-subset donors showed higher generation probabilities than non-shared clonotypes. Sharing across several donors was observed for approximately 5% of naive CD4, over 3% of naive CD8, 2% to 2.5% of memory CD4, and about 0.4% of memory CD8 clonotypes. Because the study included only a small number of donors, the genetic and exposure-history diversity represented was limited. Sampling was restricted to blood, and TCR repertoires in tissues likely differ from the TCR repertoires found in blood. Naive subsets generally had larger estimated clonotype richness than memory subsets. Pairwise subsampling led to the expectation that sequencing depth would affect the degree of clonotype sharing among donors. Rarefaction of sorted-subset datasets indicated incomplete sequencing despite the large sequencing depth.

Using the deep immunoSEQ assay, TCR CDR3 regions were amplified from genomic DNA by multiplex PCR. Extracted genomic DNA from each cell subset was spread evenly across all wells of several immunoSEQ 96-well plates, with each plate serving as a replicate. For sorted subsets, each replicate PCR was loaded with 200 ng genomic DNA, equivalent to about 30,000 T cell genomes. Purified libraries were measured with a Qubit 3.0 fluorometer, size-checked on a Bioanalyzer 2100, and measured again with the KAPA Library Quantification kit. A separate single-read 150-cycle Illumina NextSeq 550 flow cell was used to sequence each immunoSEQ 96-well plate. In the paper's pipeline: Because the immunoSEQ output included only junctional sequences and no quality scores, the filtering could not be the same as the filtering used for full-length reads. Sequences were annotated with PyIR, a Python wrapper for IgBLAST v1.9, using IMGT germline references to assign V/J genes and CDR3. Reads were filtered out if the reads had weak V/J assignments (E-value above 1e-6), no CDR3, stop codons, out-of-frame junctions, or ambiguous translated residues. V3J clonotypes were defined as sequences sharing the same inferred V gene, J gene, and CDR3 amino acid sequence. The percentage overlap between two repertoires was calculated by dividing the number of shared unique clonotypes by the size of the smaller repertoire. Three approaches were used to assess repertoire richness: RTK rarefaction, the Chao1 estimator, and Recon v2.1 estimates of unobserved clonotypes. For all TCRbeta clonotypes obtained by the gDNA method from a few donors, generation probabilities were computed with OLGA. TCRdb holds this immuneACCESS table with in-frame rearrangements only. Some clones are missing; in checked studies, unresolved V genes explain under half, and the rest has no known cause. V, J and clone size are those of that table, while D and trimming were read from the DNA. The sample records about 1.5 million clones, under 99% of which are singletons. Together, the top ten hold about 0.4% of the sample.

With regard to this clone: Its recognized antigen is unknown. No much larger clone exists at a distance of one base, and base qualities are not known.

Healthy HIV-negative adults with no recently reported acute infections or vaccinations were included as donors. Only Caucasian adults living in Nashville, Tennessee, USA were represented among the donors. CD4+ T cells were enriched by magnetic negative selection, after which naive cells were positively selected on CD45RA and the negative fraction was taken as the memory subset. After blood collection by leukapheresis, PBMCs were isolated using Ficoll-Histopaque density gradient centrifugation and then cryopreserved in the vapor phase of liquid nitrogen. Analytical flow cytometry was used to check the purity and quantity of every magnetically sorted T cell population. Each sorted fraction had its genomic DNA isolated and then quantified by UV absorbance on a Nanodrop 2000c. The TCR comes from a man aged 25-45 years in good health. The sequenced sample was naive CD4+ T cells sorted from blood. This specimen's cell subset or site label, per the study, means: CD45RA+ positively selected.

The nucleotides read TGTGCCAGCAGCCGCTACAGGGGTAACTACGAGCAGTACTTC. This gives the protein CASSRYRGNYEQYF. The receptor chain draws on TRBV7-2 and TRBJ2-7, with 7 bases in between that match TRBD1. Germline trimming: 5 bases from V, 3 bases from J; junction bases outside gene matches: 7. CDR1 and CDR2 are read off the germline V gene as SGHTA and FQGNSA. The CDR3 has 14 amino acids, counting the end cysteine and phenylalanine. The DNA shown is the 42-base CDR3, in frame from base 1.